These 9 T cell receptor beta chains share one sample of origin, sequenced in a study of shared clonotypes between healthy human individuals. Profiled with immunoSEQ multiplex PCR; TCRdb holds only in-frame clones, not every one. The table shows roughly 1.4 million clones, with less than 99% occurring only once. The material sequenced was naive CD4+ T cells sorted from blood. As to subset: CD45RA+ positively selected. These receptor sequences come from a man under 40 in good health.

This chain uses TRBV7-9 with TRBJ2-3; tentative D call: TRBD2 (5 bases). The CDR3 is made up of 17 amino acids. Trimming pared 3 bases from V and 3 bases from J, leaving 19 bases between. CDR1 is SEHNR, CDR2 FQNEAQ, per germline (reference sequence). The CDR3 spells CASSFRWGDRGTDTQYF. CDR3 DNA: TGTGCCAGCAGCTTCCGTTGGGGTGACCGGGGTACAGATACGCAGTATTTT.

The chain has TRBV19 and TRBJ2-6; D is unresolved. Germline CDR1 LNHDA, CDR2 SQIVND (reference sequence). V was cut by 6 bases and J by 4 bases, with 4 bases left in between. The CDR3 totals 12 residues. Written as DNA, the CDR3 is TGTGCCAGTAGCCGCGGGGCCAACGTCCTGACTTTC. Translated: CASSRGANVLTF. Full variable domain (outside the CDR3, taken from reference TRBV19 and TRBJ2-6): DGGITQSPKYLFRKEGQNVTLSCEQNLNHDAMYWYRQDPGQGLRLIYYSQIVNDFQKGDIAEGYSVSREKKESFPLTVTSAQKNPTAFYLCASSRGANVLTFGAGSRLTVL.

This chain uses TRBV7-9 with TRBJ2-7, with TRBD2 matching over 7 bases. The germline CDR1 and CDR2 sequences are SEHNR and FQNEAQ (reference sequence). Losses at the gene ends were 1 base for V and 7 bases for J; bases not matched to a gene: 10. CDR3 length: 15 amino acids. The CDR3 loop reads CASSLEGTTSQEQYF. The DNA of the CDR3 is TGTGCCAGCAGCTTAGAAGGGACTACATCTCAGGAGCAGTACTTC.

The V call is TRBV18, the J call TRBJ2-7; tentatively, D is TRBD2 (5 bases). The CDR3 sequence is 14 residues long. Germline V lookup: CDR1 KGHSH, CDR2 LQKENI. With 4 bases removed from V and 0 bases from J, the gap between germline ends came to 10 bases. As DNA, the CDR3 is TGTGCCAGCTCACGAGAGAGCGGCTCCTACGAGCAGTACTTC. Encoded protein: CASSRESGSYEQYF.

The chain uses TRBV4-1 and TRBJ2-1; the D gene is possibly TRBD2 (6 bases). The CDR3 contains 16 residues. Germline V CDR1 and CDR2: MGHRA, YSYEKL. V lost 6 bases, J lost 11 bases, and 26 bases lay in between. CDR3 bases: TGCGCCAGCAGTCAAATCTGGGAGACGGGGGATTGGAAGCAGTTCTTC. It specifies CASSQIWETGDWKQFF.

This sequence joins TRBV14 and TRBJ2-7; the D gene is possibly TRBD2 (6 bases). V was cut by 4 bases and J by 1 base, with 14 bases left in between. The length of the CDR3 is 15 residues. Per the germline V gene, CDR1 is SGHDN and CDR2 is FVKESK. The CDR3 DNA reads TGTGCCAGCAGCCTACTAGCTGGCCAATCCTACGAGCAGTACTTC. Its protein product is CASSLLAGQSYEQYF.

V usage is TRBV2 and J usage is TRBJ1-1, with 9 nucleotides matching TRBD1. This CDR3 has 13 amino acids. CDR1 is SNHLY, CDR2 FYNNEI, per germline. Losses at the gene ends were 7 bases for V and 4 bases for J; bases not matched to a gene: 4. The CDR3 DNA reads TGTGCCAGCAACGACAGGGGGATCACTGAAGCTTTCTTT. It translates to CASNDRGITEAFF.

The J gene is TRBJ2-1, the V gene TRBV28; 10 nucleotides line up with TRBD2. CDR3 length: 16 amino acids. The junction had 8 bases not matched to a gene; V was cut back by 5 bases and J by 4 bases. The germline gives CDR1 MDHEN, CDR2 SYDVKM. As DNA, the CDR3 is TGTGCCAGCAGTCCGGTTAGCGGGAGGATATACAATGAGCAGTTCTTC. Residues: CASSPVSGRIYNEQFF.

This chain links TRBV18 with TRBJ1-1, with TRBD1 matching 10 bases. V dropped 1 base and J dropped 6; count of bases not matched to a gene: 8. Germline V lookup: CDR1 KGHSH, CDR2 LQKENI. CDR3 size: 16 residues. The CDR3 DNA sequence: TGTGCCAGCTCACCACGCGGCGACAGGGGGCAATCTGAAGCTTTCTTT. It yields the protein CASSPRGDRGQSEAFF.